A selection of T cell receptor beta chains follows, all from one sample in a study of cytomegalovirus exposure and HLA in healthy donors. TCRdb's table, derived via immunoSEQ multiplex PCR, lists solely in-frame clones and lacks some. Among approximately 190,000 clones, around three quarters were seen once, and the ten largest hold over 12%. Sequencing was done on a sample of PBMCs. All receptors derive from a woman aged 25 to 39 in good health and CMV-seropositive. Each CDR3 is given with its conserved first and last residue. Fields, in order: V gene, CDR3 length, clone size, J gene, D gene, CDR3 protein, CDR3 DNA. The D gene is left open where the match is weak. Where a row states a size, it is once, few, many or the class of an expanded clone; other rows omit it.

v_gene: TRBV5-1; len: 11; abundance: -; j_gene: TRBJ2-5; d_gene: TRBD2; CDR3aa: CASSSGETQYF; CDR3nt: TGCGCCAGCAGTAGCGGGGAGACCCAGTACTTC
v_gene: TRBV19; len: 13; abundance: -; j_gene: TRBJ1-1; d_gene: -; CDR3aa: CASSQAMNTEAFF; CDR3nt: TGTGCCAGTAGCCAAGCTATGAACACTGAAGCTTTCTTT
v_gene: TRBV5-1; len: 14; abundance: -; j_gene: TRBJ2-2; d_gene: -; CDR3aa: CASNRQGDTGELFF; CDR3nt: TGCGCCAGCAATCGGCAGGGCGACACCGGGGAGCTGTTTTTT
v_gene: TRBV11-2; len: 14; abundance: -; j_gene: TRBJ2-7; d_gene: -; CDR3aa: CASSPPRGSYEQYF; CDR3nt: TGTGCCAGCAGCCCCCCGCGGGGCTCCTACGAGCAGTACTTC
v_gene: TRBV7-2; len: 15; abundance: -; j_gene: TRBJ1-3; d_gene: TRBD1; CDR3aa: CASSFTGEAGNTIYF; CDR3nt: TGTGCCAGCAGTTTTACAGGGGAGGCTGGAAACACCATATATTTT
v_gene: TRBV29-1; len: 15; abundance: -; j_gene: TRBJ2-3; d_gene: TRBD1; CDR3aa: CSVDVGRGLADTQYF; CDR3nt: TGCAGCGTTGACGTGGGCAGGGGGCTAGCAGATACGCAGTATTTT
v_gene: TRBV5-8; len: 14; abundance: -; j_gene: TRBJ1-2; d_gene: TRBD1; CDR3aa: CASSERTGRYGYTF; CDR3nt: TGTGCCAGCAGCGAACGGACAGGGAGGTATGGCTACACCTTC
v_gene: TRBV7-9; len: 13; abundance: -; j_gene: TRBJ1-1; d_gene: -; CDR3aa: CASSWGENTEAFF; CDR3nt: TGTGCCAGCAGCTGGGGCGAGAACACTGAAGCTTTCTTT
v_gene: TRBV15; len: 14; abundance: -; j_gene: TRBJ1-1; d_gene: -; CDR3aa: CATSRDRGGVEAFF; CDR3nt: TGTGCCACCAGCAGAGATCGGGGTGGGGTTGAAGCTTTCTTT
v_gene: TRBV10-3; len: 12; abundance: -; j_gene: TRBJ1-1; d_gene: -; CDR3aa: CASTVGGAEAFF; CDR3nt: TGTGCCTCCACCGTTGGAGGGGCTGAAGCTTTCTTT
v_gene: TRBV2; len: 13; abundance: -; j_gene: TRBJ1-1; d_gene: -; CDR3aa: CASSDGGNTEAFF; CDR3nt: TGTGCCAGCAGTGACGGCGGGAACACTGAAGCTTTCTTT
v_gene: TRBV28; len: 13; abundance: -; j_gene: TRBJ1-5; d_gene: -; CDR3aa: CASRAIDRPTQHF; CDR3nt: TGTGCCAGTCGTGCGATAGATCGCCCAACCCAGCATTTT
v_gene: TRBV19; len: 13; abundance: -; j_gene: TRBJ1-5; d_gene: -; CDR3aa: CATRALSDQPQHF; CDR3nt: TGTGCCACCAGGGCCCTTTCAGATCAGCCCCAGCATTTT
v_gene: TRBV5-8; len: 16; abundance: -; j_gene: TRBJ2-5; d_gene: TRBD2; CDR3aa: CASSGHQTSDQETQYF; CDR3nt: TGTGCCAGCAGCGGCCACCAGACTAGCGACCAAGAGACCCAGTACTTC
v_gene: TRBV19; len: 15; abundance: -; j_gene: TRBJ2-7; d_gene: -; CDR3aa: CASSSVNGLSYEQYF; CDR3nt: TGTGCCAGTAGTTCCGTGAATGGACTCTCCTACGAGCAGTACTTC
v_gene: TRBV7-2; len: 17; abundance: -; j_gene: TRBJ1-3; d_gene: -; CDR3aa: CASSLRSLGFSGNTIYF; CDR3nt: TGTGCCAGCAGCTTAAGGTCCTTGGGCTTCTCTGGAAACACCATATATTTT
v_gene: TRBV6-1; len: 13; abundance: few; j_gene: TRBJ1-2; d_gene: -; CDR3aa: CASSEDRDHGYTF; CDR3nt: TGTGCCAGCAGTGAAGACAGGGACCATGGCTACACCTTC
v_gene: TRBV12-5; len: 23; abundance: few; j_gene: TRBJ2-1; d_gene: TRBD1; CDR3aa: CASGLDRDRSPRRRTRAYNEQFF; CDR3nt: TGTGCTAGTGGTTTGGACCGGGACAGGTCACCTCGACGACGGACGCGGGCCTACAATGAGCAGTTCTTC
v_gene: TRBV21-1; len: 18; abundance: few; j_gene: TRBJ1-5; d_gene: -; CDR3aa: CASSKEVDRGQGNQPQHF; CDR3nt: TGTGCCAGCAGCAAAGAAGTGGACAGGGGGCAAGGGAATCAGCCCCAGCATTTT
v_gene: TRBV2; len: 15; abundance: -; j_gene: TRBJ2-7; d_gene: TRBD1; CDR3aa: CASSEPTGTDYEQYF; CDR3nt: TGTGCCAGCAGTGAACCCACGGGGACAGACTACGAGCAGTACTTC
v_gene: TRBV27; len: 15; abundance: -; j_gene: TRBJ2-7; d_gene: TRBD2; CDR3aa: CASSWGLAGRYEQYF; CDR3nt: TGTGCCAGCAGTTGGGGGCTAGCGGGAAGGTACGAGCAGTACTTC
v_gene: TRBV19; len: 13; abundance: -; j_gene: TRBJ1-3; d_gene: -; CDR3aa: CASSEGAGNTIYF; CDR3nt: TGTGCCAGTAGCGAGGGGGCTGGAAACACCATATATTTT
v_gene: TRBV2; len: 16; abundance: -; j_gene: TRBJ2-5; d_gene: TRBD2; CDR3aa: CASSDRLAGIGETQYF; CDR3nt: TGTGCCAGCAGTGACCGACTAGCGGGAATAGGAGAGACCCAGTACTTC
v_gene: TRBV7-3; len: 12; abundance: -; j_gene: TRBJ2-7; d_gene: TRBD2; CDR3aa: CASSLPGGQQYF; CDR3nt: TGTGCCAGCAGCCTTCCGGGGGGGCAGCAGTACTTC
v_gene: TRBV6-5; len: 13; abundance: once; j_gene: TRBJ2-3; d_gene: -; CDR3aa: CATGVGRIDTQYF; CDR3nt: TGTGCCACTGGGGTGGGGAGGATAGATACGCAGTATTTT
v_gene: TRBV5-8; len: 15; abundance: few; j_gene: TRBJ2-1; d_gene: -; CDR3aa: CASSFLYGSYNEQFF; CDR3nt: TGTGCCAGCAGCTTCCTATACGGCTCCTACAATGAGCAGTTCTTC
v_gene: TRBV7-3; len: 16; abundance: -; j_gene: TRBJ2-3; d_gene: TRBD2; CDR3aa: CASSSGLAGSTDTQYF; CDR3nt: TGTGCCAGCAGCTCGGGACTAGCGGGGTCTACAGATACGCAGTATTTT
v_gene: TRBV28; len: 14; abundance: -; j_gene: TRBJ2-7; d_gene: -; CDR3aa: CASSIEQGPYEQYF; CDR3nt: TGTGCCAGCAGTATAGAACAGGGTCCCTACGAGCAGTACTTC
v_gene: TRBV2; len: 12; abundance: few; j_gene: TRBJ2-5; d_gene: -; CDR3aa: CASSPRGGTQYF; CDR3nt: TGTGCCAGCAGTCCCCGAGGCGGGACCCAGTACTTC